The TCR beta chain described here comes from a study of regulatory T cells in long-lasting Graves disease. The overall study: Graves' cases, newly diagnosed, had used antithyroid drugs under 3 months.

Investigators prepared the TCR beta libraries by applying iRepertoire HTBI primers and Arm-PCR of CDR3 regions. One entry per CDR3 protein, called by TCRdb with MiXCR from the multiplex PCR reads. This sample has more than 400,000 distinct CDR3 sequences, with roughly 15% found just once. This clonotype was counted between two and nine times. The antigen remains undetermined. Study-level points and caveats: Persistent disease showed a preference for TRBV28, TRBJ1-2 and TRBJ2-5.

Indicated time point: newly diagnosed GD, antithyroid drugs for less than 3 months. The TCR library was made from RNA that had been extracted from PBMCs in TRIzol. Trimming pared 5 bases from V and 2 bases from J, leaving 9 bases between. The CDR3 extends over 12 amino acids. Germline CDR1 reads SQVTM; CDR2 reads ANQGSEA. In addition, the sample was reused for a study of T cells in Graves' hyperthyroidism and ophthalmopathy.

The source material was peripheral blood mononuclear cells (PBMCs), sampled at new diagnosis, from a patient treated with antithyroid drugs. This TCR was sampled from a middle-aged man with Graves disease. The V gene is TRBV29-1, the J gene TRBJ2-5; unclear D gene. The CDR3 sequence is CSVRMVQETQYF. In DNA form, the CDR3 reads TGCAGCGTTAGGATGGTGCAAGAGACCCAGTACTTC.